Listed below are T cell receptor beta chains from one sample, sequenced in a study of cytomegalovirus exposure and HLA in healthy donors. Profiling relied on immunoSEQ multiplex PCR, and the TCRdb table lists in-frame clones only, not all of them. The sample yields approximately 300,000 clones, roughly 88% seen once. Sequenced material: PBMCs. Every receptor here comes from a woman aged 18 to 35 in good health and CMV-seronegative. Both conserved end residues are part of each CDR3.

V,CDR3
TRBV18,CASSPAPGQGSRGYTF
TRBV30,CACTNRALNTEAFF
TRBV4-2,CASSQEWVGNTDTQYF
TRBV5-4,CASGLAGGAGELFF
TRBV4-2,CASSIRASEAYEQYF
TRBV28,CASSLLAVYGYTF
TRBV29-1,CSGAQGPAEQFF
TRBV29-1,CSVASGGRYEQYF
TRBV27,CASSSGGTDLTYGYTF
TRBV9,CASSTLGQGHYEQYF
TRBV7-2,CASSPYLSREQYF
TRBV28,CASRGAGGNQPQHF
TRBV9,CASSVGRQETQYF
TRBV5-5,CASRHTGVPSYEQYF
TRBV2,CASRPVEGGYEQYF
TRBV4-3,CASSQARRGSGNTIYF
TRBV4-2,CASSPARGNTGELFF
TRBV29-1,CSVSGLARGETQYF
TRBV18,CASSPAVGGVSYEQYF
TRBV23-1,CASSQSGSPNYGYTF
TRBV9,CASSVDGNQETQYF
TRBV2,CASRLAGEGPYEQYF
TRBV5-8,CASSLRGAQNQPQHF
TRBV5-1,CASSETGLLNQPQHF
TRBV7-2,CASSSPNQETQYF
TRBV14,CASSQDTDRTDGYTF
TRBV7-2,CASSERQGQNIQYF
TRBV19,CASSTRGGVTGELFF
TRBV10-3,CAISESKSGVSLQETQYF
TRBV29-1,CGGSMGEQFF
TRBV7-9,CASSFPPMGNTIYF
TRBV5-1,CASSPFTGFNNEQFF
TRBV14,CASSQTGTGGRDGYTF
TRBV5-1,CASSWGSSGYNEQFF
TRBV5-1,CASSLGSSGTNTGELFF
TRBV27,CASTTGTSGSREQFF
TRBV6-5,CASSYSTGQLSEKLFF
TRBV6-6,CASSPQTGTAGGYTF
TRBV7-2,CASSLYGAGTGSYNEQFF
TRBV5-1,CASSDPTGTRDTEAFF
TRBV7-3,CASSPSHLEVDTQYF
TRBV7-9,CASSPRNPGQNYEQYF
TRBV6-5,CASSYSIGGANTEAFF
TRBV6-6,CASTPIPDRVGGYTF
TRBV28,CASVGPYEQYF
TRBV4-1,CASSQDPQRELYEQYF
TRBV2,CASSGSGLAGVELFF
TRBV15,CATSTWVAGGVETQYF
TRBV28,CASSSNRGWETQYF
TRBV6-6,CASRRLAEKETQYF
TRBV5-1,CASSLEVGHDYGYTF
TRBV11-2,CASSLGGTSSYEQYF
TRBV5-1,CASSLEGARSGISHEQYF
TRBV5-1,CASSLALSPTDTQYF
TRBV15,CATSRLTSEDTQYF